A selection of T cell receptor beta chains follows, all from one sample in a study of blood T cell repertoires in COVID-19. TCRdb keeps only in-frame clones here, not all; method: immunoSEQ multiplex PCR. The sample has fewer than 150,000 clones; 70% to 80% are singletons. The source material was peripheral blood. Receptor source: a human donor in a cohort sampled during active COVID-19. CDR3s include the opening cysteine and the closing phenylalanine or tryptophan. The D gene is left open where the match is weak. Size is stated for part of the rows, as once, few or many counts, or as a class when the clone is expanded.

V	size	J	D	DNA	CDR3
TRBV12-3/TRBV12-4	.	TRBJ1-2	.	TGTGCCAGCAGAGACGACGGCCGGGGGGGCTACACCTTC	CASRDDGRGGYTF
TRBV7-3	few	TRBJ1-2	.	TGTGCCAGCAGCTTAATGAAGCTGGGAGGGCACGGCTACACCTTC	CASSLMKLGGHGYTF
TRBV2	.	TRBJ2-1	TRBD1	TGTGCCAGCAGCCGGGACAGGCTTCTCCGGGGAGAGCAGTTCTTC	CASSRDRLLRGEQFF
TRBV7-9	.	TRBJ1-4	TRBD1	TGTGCCAGCAGCTCCCCCGACAGGGCAACTAATGAAAAACTGTTTTTT	CASSSPDRATNEKLFF
TRBV7-8	.	TRBJ2-5	.	TGTGCCAGCAGCTTAGTCGCGGGGATGAGGGAGACCCAGTACTTC	CASSLVAGMRETQYF
TRBV6-5	.	TRBJ1-1	.	TGTGCCAGCAGTTACCGGAGGGGTAGCACTGAAGCTTTCTTT	CASSYRRGSTEAFF
TRBV29-1	.	TRBJ1-1	.	TGCAGCGTTGGACGGGAATTGAACACTGAAGCTTTCTTT	CSVGRELNTEAFF
TRBV7-8	.	TRBJ2-7	.	TGTGCCAGCAGCTTAGTGGAAGAAGCCACTACCTCACAGTACTTC	CASSLVEEATTSQYF
TRBV13	.	TRBJ2-2	.	TGTGCCACCGACAGGAACACCGGGGAGCTGTTTTTT	CATDRNTGELFF
TRBV7-9	.	TRBJ1-2	TRBD1	TGTGCCAGCAGCGAAGGGCCCAGGGGGCGCGATGGCTACACCTTC	CASSEGPRGRDGYTF
TRBV10-3	.	TRBJ1-1	TRBD1	TGTGCCATCAGTGGAGAGACAGGGGAGAACACTGAAGCTTTCTTT	CAISGETGENTEAFF
TRBV28	once	TRBJ2-2	.	TGTGCCAGCAGTTTGGGACTGTACGGCACCGGGGAGCTGTTTTTT	CASSLGLYGTGELFF
TRBV4-1	.	TRBJ2-7	TRBD2	TGCGCCAGCAGCCAAGCTAGCGGGGAGGAGCAGTACTTC	CASSQASGEEQYF
TRBV4-1	few	TRBJ1-6	.	TGCGCCAGCAGCCAAGCGAACAGGGTGACCTATAATTCACCCCTCCACTTT	CASSQANRVTYNSPLHF
TRBV11-2	.	TRBJ1-1	TRBD1	TGTGCCAGCAGCTTAGTAGGGACAGGGGGAGTCCCTGAAGCTTTCTTT	CASSLVGTGGVPEAFF
TRBV7-6	.	TRBJ1-1	.	TGTGCCAGCAGCTTTGGGCAGGTGAACACTGAAGCTTTCTTT	CASSFGQVNTEAFF
TRBV27	few	TRBJ2-7	.	TGTGCCAGCAGTTTCGCCGGTAAACGGTCCGAGCAGTACTTC	CASSFAGKRSEQYF
TRBV18	.	TRBJ1-6	TRBD1	TGTGCCAGCTCACTGACAGGGAGCAATTCACCCCTCCACTTT	CASSLTGSNSPLHF
TRBV19	.	TRBJ2-5	.	TGTGCCAGTAGCCGAGTACTAGCAGGCCAAGAGACCCAGTACTTC	CASSRVLAGQETQYF
TRBV29-1	.	TRBJ1-2	.	TGCAGCGTGGGGGGGTCCTATGGCTACACCTTC	CSVGGSYGYTF
TRBV30	.	TRBJ2-7	TRBD1	TGTGCCTGGAGAGACCGGGACAGAAGTACCTACGAGCAGTACTTC	CAWRDRDRSTYEQYF
TRBV6-2/TRBV6-3	.	TRBJ2-7	.	TGTGCCAGCAGTTACTCAGAGACGACTAGGGACCACGAGCAGTACTTC	CASSYSETTRDHEQYF
TRBV7-9	.	TRBJ2-5	TRBD1	TGTGCCAGCAGCGGAGGGACAGGGGGCGTAAAGACCCAGTACTTC	CASSGGTGGVKTQYF
TRBV11-2	once	TRBJ2-7	.	TGTGCCAGCAGCTTAACGGGCGGCAGCGGGGACAACGAGCAGTACTTC	CASSLTGGSGDNEQYF
TRBV19	.	TRBJ1-5	.	TGTGCCAGTAGTACCCACACAGGTCCCAATCAGCCCCAGCATTTT	CASSTHTGPNQPQHF
TRBV9	few	TRBJ1-3	.	TGTGCCAGCAGCGTAGTGGGGGGCTCTGGAAACACCATATATTTT	CASSVVGGSGNTIYF
TRBV6-2/TRBV6-3	.	TRBJ2-6	TRBD1	TGTGCCAGCAGCCCTAGAGCAGGGGGCTTTGCCTCTGGGGCCAACGTCCTGACTTTC	CASSPRAGGFASGANVLTF
TRBV29-1	few	TRBJ2-7	TRBD1	TGCAGCGTCGGACAGGGTACCTACGAGCAGTACTTC	CSVGQGTYEQYF
TRBV13	.	TRBJ2-7	TRBD2	TGTGCCAGCAGCTTAGGGCTAGCGGGGGTCGAGCAGTACTTC	CASSLGLAGVEQYF
TRBV10-2	.	TRBJ2-1	.	TGCGCCAGCAGTGCGCAAAGGGGGGGAACCTACAATGAGCAGTTCTTC	CASSAQRGGTYNEQFF
TRBV7-8	.	TRBJ2-3	.	TGTGCCAGCAGCCCCCCCGGGGTAGGCACAGATACGCAGTATTTT	CASSPPGVGTDTQYF
TRBV2	.	TRBJ2-3	TRBD1	TGTGCCAGCAGTGGAGGACAGGGGAGTGCAGATACGCAGTATTTT	CASSGGQGSADTQYF
TRBV23-1	few	TRBJ1-6	TRBD1	TGCGCCAGCAGTCACCCAGGGGGCGCGTTTAATTCACCCCTCCACTTT	CASSHPGGAFNSPLHF
TRBV18	few	TRBJ1-5	TRBD1	TGTGCCAGCTCACCGACAGGGGGCAATCAGCCCCAGCATTTT	CASSPTGGNQPQHF
TRBV6-5	.	TRBJ1-2	.	TGTGCCAGCAGTTACCCTCTCGAGGGTGGGGACTATGGCTACACCTTC	CASSYPLEGGDYGYTF
TRBV7-8	.	TRBJ2-7	TRBD1	TGTGCCAGCAGCTTAGGAGGGACAGCATCCTACGAGCAGTACTTC	CASSLGGTASYEQYF
TRBV10-3	many	TRBJ1-2	.	TGTGCCATCAGTGTAAGGACAGAAGCCTATGGCTACACCTTC	CAISVRTEAYGYTF
TRBV27	.	TRBJ2-7	.	TGTGCCAGCAGTTTAGCAGGGAACTACGAGCAGTACTTC	CASSLAGNYEQYF
TRBV6-5	.	TRBJ1-2	.	TGTGCCAGCAGTTACTCAGGACAGCCAGCCTATGGCTACACCTTC	CASSYSGQPAYGYTF
TRBV30	.	TRBJ1-2	.	TGTGCCAAACAAATCGGGAAGCTGAAAACCTTC	CAKQIGKLKTF
TRBV28	.	TRBJ2-4	TRBD1	TGTGCCAGCAGTTCCACAGGGGACCTAGCCAAAAACATTCAGTACTTC	CASSSTGDLAKNIQYF
TRBV6-5	.	TRBJ2-7	TRBD1	TGTGCCAGCAGGACAGGGTGGGCCTACGAGCAGTACTTC	CASRTGWAYEQYF
TRBV9	few	TRBJ1-2	.	TGTGCCAGCAGCGCGGGGGGGCGCCTCTATGGCTACACCTTC	CASSAGGRLYGYTF
TRBV27	.	TRBJ1-2	.	TGTGCCAGCAGTCCAACCCAGGGATTATATGGCTACACCTTC	CASSPTQGLYGYTF
TRBV6-4	many	TRBJ1-5	.	TGTGCCAGCAGTCGGTTTCAGCCCCAGCATTTT	CASSRFQPQHF
TRBV5-1	.	TRBJ2-7	TRBD1	TGCGCCAGCAGTGGACAGGGGGCAGTGGGCGAGCAGTACTTC	CASSGQGAVGEQYF
TRBV27	.	TRBJ1-2	.	TGTGCCAGCAGCGTAGTTCTGGGCAGCTCCTATGGCTACACCTTC	CASSVVLGSSYGYTF
TRBV5-1	.	TRBJ1-2	TRBD1	TGCGCCAGCAGCCTGACAGGGATCTATGGCTACACCTTC	CASSLTGIYGYTF
TRBV10-3	.	TRBJ2-6	.	TGTGCCATCAGTGGCCCGGGTCATGACTCTGGGGCCAACGTCCTGACTTTC	CAISGPGHDSGANVLTF
TRBV24-1	.	TRBJ2-7	TRBD1	TGTGCCACCAGTGAGACCGGACAGGGAAGGTACGAGCAGTACTTC	CATSETGQGRYEQYF
TRBV19	.	TRBJ2-4	TRBD1	TGTGCCAGTAGTATGGGACAGGGAATAGCCAAAAACATTCAGTACTTC	CASSMGQGIAKNIQYF
TRBV29-1	.	TRBJ1-1	TRBD1	TGCAGCGGTGAACAGGGGGCGACTGAAGCTTTCTTT	CSGEQGATEAFF
TRBV30	once	TRBJ1-1	.	TGTGCCTCCGAGAGGAACACTGAAGCTTTCTTT	CASERNTEAFF
TRBV28	.	TRBJ1-3	TRBD1	TGTGCCAGCAGTGACAGGGGGCGCGGGGACACCATATATTTT	CASSDRGRGDTIYF